This passage covers 27 T cell receptor beta chains from one sample sequenced in a study of HIV-infected children after antiretroviral therapy interruption. Noted treatment: PENTA 11 planned treatment interruption arm or continuous ART arm. A 3' RACE protocol on RNA, with unique molecular identifiers, produced the TCR library. TCRdb re-called the 3' RACE reads with MiXCR, one entry per CDR3 protein. The sample lists approximately 89,000 distinct CDR3 sequences; approximately 6.9% were seen once. The material sequenced was CD45RA+ CD4+ T cells from PBMCs, pooled from several time points, taken from a donor given antiretroviral therapy, either interrupted or continuous. The subset was: naive CD4+ CD45RA+ CD45RO- T cells. The origin of the receptors is a pool of human donors with HIV.

This clonotype was detected ten times or more. The CDR3 reads CASSSFRDRGYEAFF. CDR3 DNA: TGTGCCAGCAGCTCTTTCCGGGACAGGGGATATGAAGCTTTCTTT. This chain uses TRBV7-2 with TRBJ1-1, with 10 nucleotides matching TRBD1. Germline V CDR1 and CDR2: SGHTA, FQGNSA. The ends lost 4 bases at V and 7 bases at J; junction bases unmatched: 9. The CDR3 sequence is 15 residues long.

This clonotype came up many times. The genes are TRBV30 and TRBJ1-4; D unresolved. This CDR3 has 14 residues. CDR1 GTSNPN and CDR2 SVGIG come from the germline V gene (reference sequence). The ends were cut back, 0 bases at V and 7 bases at J, with 12 bases in the middle. The CDR3: CAWSVSGNTEKLFF. The CDR3, as DNA: TGTGCCTGGAGTGTATCCGGGAATACTGAAAAACTGTTTTTT. Looking up the rest from reference TRBV30 and TRBJ1-4 gives the full variable domain: SQTIHQWPATLVQPVGSPLSLECTVEGTSNPNLYWYRQAAGRGLQLLFYSVGIGQISSEVPQNLSASRPQDRQFILSSKKLLLSDSGFYLCAWSVSGNTEKLFFGSGTQLSVL.

In its sample, this clonotype was seen many times. The CDR3 loop reads CASSVGFQTTGELFF. In DNA form, the CDR3 reads TGTGCCAGCAGCGTAGGATTTCAAACCACCGGGGAGCTGTTTTTT. The chain recombines TRBV9 with TRBJ2-2; D is ambiguous. This CDR3 contains 15 residues. V was pared by 0 bases and J by 4 bases, with 10 bases between. Germline CDR1 and CDR2: SGDLS and YYNGEE.

This clonotype appeared many times. The chain joins TRBV7-2 to TRBJ2-1; the D is unclear. With 2 bases removed from V and 7 bases from J, the gap between germline ends came to 9 bases. CDR3 length equals 13 residues. Looked up from germline, CDR1 is SGHTA and CDR2 is FQGNSA. The chain's CDR3 is CASSLLRVNEQFF. DNA for the CDR3: TGTGCCAGCAGCTTACTTCGGGTAAATGAGCAGTTCTTC.

The chain links TRBV5-1 to TRBJ2-5; unclear D gene. V was clipped by 4 bases and J by 6 bases, with 22 bases between them. The germline V gene encodes CDR1 SGHRS and CDR2 YFSETQ. The CDR3 extends over 16 amino acids. The CDR3 loop is CASSAPGASGLKTQYF. In nucleotides, the CDR3 is TGCGCCAGCAGCGCCCCTGGAGCTAGTGGGCTCAAGACCCAGTACTTC.

This clonotype turned up a few times. The V and J genes are TRBV10-3 and TRBJ2-7, with TRBD1 matching 8 bases. This CDR3 contains 13 residues. Germline V gene sequence: CDR1 ENHRY, CDR2 SYGVKD. The V gene end was trimmed by 11 bases and the J gene end by 5 bases; junction bases not matched to a gene: 11. DNA for the CDR3: TGTGCCTCGAGCCCGGGACAGGACGACGAGCAGTACTTC. Amino acid sequence: CASSPGQDDEQYF.

This clonotype showed up many times. For the CDR3, the DNA is TGCGCCAGCAGTCAACCCCACCCGGTAGGGTGTAGGGATCAGCCCCAGCATTTT. This translates into CASSQPHPVGCRDQPQHF. This rearrangement joins TRBV23-1 to TRBJ1-5; D is undetermined. TRBV23-1 falls under the ORF class, with uncertain function. The V and J ends lost 2 bases and 5 bases respectively, with 22 bases between them. The length of the CDR3 is 18 residues.

In this sample, this clonotype turned up many times. The chain recombines TRBV5-1 with TRBJ2-7; perhaps TRBD2 as D (6 bases). From germline, CDR1 is SGHRS and CDR2 YFSETQ. The CDR3 has 12 amino acids. Trimming stripped 2 bases from V and 4 bases from J, with 7 bases between. The CDR3 sequence: CASSFSGYEQYF. CDR3 nucleotides: TGCGCCAGCAGCTTTAGCGGATACGAGCAGTACTTC. The full variable domain, rest sourced from reference TRBV5-1 and TRBJ2-7, is KAGVTQTPRYLIKTRGQQVTLSCSPISGHRSVSWYQQTPGQGLQFLFEYFSETQRNKGNFPGRFSGRQFSNSRSEMNVSTLELGDSALYLCASSFSGYEQYFGPGTRLTVT.

This clonotype was counted many times. This chain uses TRBV19 with TRBJ1-5, with D perhaps TRBD1 (5 bases). The CDR3 covers 16 residues. The ends were cut back, 7 bases at V and 0 bases at J, with 16 bases in the middle. Germline assignment: CDR1 LNHDA and CDR2 SQIVND (reference sequence). In nucleotides, the CDR3 is TGTGCCAGTATGCAGGGTAGATTCGGTAGCAATCAGCCCCAGCATTTT. Amino acid sequence: CASMQGRFGSNQPQHF.

The V gene is TRBV7-9, the J gene TRBJ1-1; no reliable D call. The CDR3 covers 15 residues. The V and J ends lost 3 bases and 0 bases respectively, with 11 bases between them. Looked up from germline, CDR1 is SEHNR and CDR2 is FQNEAQ (reference sequence). CDR3 amino acids: CASSFDGVMNTEAFF. CDR3 DNA: TGTGCCAGCAGCTTCGATGGGGTGATGAACACTGAAGCTTTCTTT.

This clonotype was counted only a few times. This chain connects TRBV19 to TRBJ2-7, with D unresolved. The CDR3 is 13 amino acids. The germline CDR1 and CDR2 sequences are LNHDA and SQIVND (reference sequence). Trimming removed 4 bases at V and 3 bases at J, with 10 bases between. CDR3 nucleotide sequence: TGTGCCAGTAGTACTGGCCGCGGCTACGAGCAGTACTTC. Its protein is CASSTGRGYEQYF.

At least ten counts were recorded for this clonotype. The rearrangement joins TRBV7-2 to TRBJ2-4; no reliable D call. CDR1 and CDR2 (germline): SGHTA, FQGNSA. There are 15 residues in the CDR3. V was shortened by 5 bases and J by 3 bases, with 14 bases between the two germline ends. The CDR3 reads CASSPQTEHKNIQYF. In nucleotides, the CDR3 is TGTGCCAGCAGCCCGCAGACTGAGCACAAAAACATTCAGTACTTC.

This clonotype occurred many times. The chain combines TRBV7-9 with TRBJ2-7; D is possibly TRBD1 or TRBD2 (5 bases each). V lost 0 bases and J 0 bases, leaving 9 bases between the germline ends. The germline gives CDR1 SEHNR, CDR2 FQNEAQ (reference sequence). The CDR3 length is 15 residues. The CDR3 bases are TGTGCCAGCAGCTTAGCTTCCGGGACCTCCTACGAGCAGTACTTC. The encoded protein is CASSLASGTSYEQYF. The full variable domain, its missing parts supplied by reference TRBV7-9 and TRBJ2-7, is DTGVSQNPRHKITKRGQNVTFRCDPISEHNRLYWYRQTLGQGPEFLTYFQNEAQLEKSRLLSDRFSAERPKGSFSTLEIQRTEQGDSAMYLCASSLASGTSYEQYFGPGTRLTVT.

By share, this clonotype counts as medium-sized (0.01 to 0.1%). The J gene is TRBJ1-2, the V gene TRBV19; 7 positions match TRBD1. The V and J ends lost 8 bases and 6 bases, in that order; junction bases with no gene match: 12. This CDR3 is 14 amino acids long. Looked up from germline, CDR1 is LNHDA and CDR2 is SQIVND (reference sequence). CDR3 nucleotide sequence: TGTGCCAGTTACTACCCCGGGACAGCTAATGGCTACACCTTC. Translation: CASYYPGTANGYTF. The entire variable domain, with the rest obtained from reference TRBV19 and TRBJ1-2, is as follows: DGGITQSPKYLFRKEGQNVTLSCEQNLNHDAMYWYRQDPGQGLRLIYYSQIVNDFQKGDIAEGYSVSREKKESFPLTVTSAQKNPTAFYLCASYYPGTANGYTFGSGTRLTVV.

The table lists this clonotype with many counts. The genes are TRBV10-3 and TRBJ1-3; D is perhaps TRBD1 (6 bases). The CDR3 is 14 amino acids. The germline V gene has CDR1 ENHRY and CDR2 SYGVKD. The V gene lost 4 bases and the J gene lost 3 bases, with 10 bases spanning the gap. CDR3 protein: CAISGGDIGNTIYF. The CDR3, as DNA: TGTGCCATCAGTGGAGGGGACATTGGAAACACCATATATTTT.

This clonotype was counted only a few times. This sequence joins TRBV5-1 and TRBJ2-3, with TRBD2 identical over 10 bases. V trimming: 4 bases; J trimming: 3 bases; junction bases outside the gene matches: 8. The CDR3 contains 16 residues. The germline V gene has CDR1 SGHRS and CDR2 YFSETQ. This chain's CDR3 is CASSPASGGLTDTQYF. The CDR3, as DNA: TGCGCCAGCAGCCCTGCTAGCGGGGGATTGACAGATACGCAGTATTTT.

This clonotype was recorded a few times. This chain joins TRBV5-1 and TRBJ1-1, with D perhaps TRBD1 (6 bases). The CDR3 spans 14 residues. V lost 3 bases to trimming and J lost 6 bases, with 15 bases between them. The V gene's germline CDR1 is SGHRS and CDR2 YFSETQ. The CDR3 DNA follows: TGCGCCAGCAGCTCAGGGGAAGTTGTCGCTGAAGCTTTCTTT. Its protein product is CASSSGEVVAEAFF.

This clonotype was counted many times. V gene TRBV6-5 combines with J gene TRBJ1-1; D is unclear. V was trimmed by 4 bases and J by 1 base, leaving 10 bases between them. CDR1 and CDR2 from the germline V gene are MNHEY and SVGAGI. CDR3 length: 14 amino acids. The CDR3 DNA reads TGTGCCAGCAGTTCCCTGACAACGAACACTGAAGCTTTCTTT. Its protein product is CASSSLTTNTEAFF.

This clonotype was counted ten times or more. J is TRBJ2-3 and V is TRBV11-3; 8 bases are a match to TRBD2. V gave up 5 bases and J gave up 0 bases; unmatched junction bases: 1. The germline CDR1 and CDR2 sequences are SGHNT and YENEEA. CDR3 length: 14 amino acids. CDR3 in amino acids: CASSRGGSTDTQYF. The DNA of the CDR3 is TGTGCCAGCAGCCGGGGGGGAAGCACAGATACGCAGTATTTT.

This clonotype was counted ten times or more. The chain couples TRBV27 to TRBJ2-1; 14 positions match TRBD2. The CDR3 is made up of 16 amino acids. CDR1 and CDR2 from the germline V gene are MNHEY and SMNVEV (reference sequence). Trimming at V came to 5 bases and at J to 4 bases, leaving 4 bases not matched to a gene. The CDR3 is CASSPRTSGGYNEQFF. In DNA, the CDR3 is TGTGCCAGCAGTCCTAGGACTAGCGGGGGGTACAATGAGCAGTTCTTC.

This clonotype appeared many times. The chain combines TRBV19 with TRBJ1-2; no clear D gene. Germline CDR1 and CDR2: LNHDA and SQIVND (reference sequence). The V gene lost 0 bases and the J gene lost 5 bases, with 1 base spanning the gap. The CDR3 covers 11 residues. This CDR3 is CASSIEYGYTF. The CDR3 DNA is TGTGCCAGTAGTATAGAATATGGCTACACCTTC.

This chain links TRBV12-5 with TRBJ2-1; TRBD2 matches at 11 bases. CDR3 length equals 18 residues. J gave up 10 bases and V 3 bases, and 17 bases lay outside the gene matches. Per the germline V gene, CDR1 is LGHNT and CDR2 is FRNRAP. The CDR3 DNA reads as TGTGCTAGTGGTTTTACAATGTACGGGACTAGCGGAAAAGAGGAGCAGTTCTTC. It codes for CASGFTMYGTSGKEEQFF.

This clonotype came up a few times. The rearrangement uses TRBV29-1 and TRBJ2-7, with 8 bases identical to TRBD1. The J segment lost 2 bases and the V segment lost 7 bases, leaving 4 bases of the junction unmatched. The CDR3 loop spans 12 amino acids. The germline V gene has CDR1 SQVTM and CDR2 ANQGSEA. CDR3 sequence: CSAGQATYEQYF. The CDR3 coding sequence is TGCAGCGCGGGACAGGCGACCTACGAGCAGTACTTC.

This chain connects TRBV14 to TRBJ1-4; D is unclear. The CDR3 is 13 residues long. Trimming cost V 3 bases and J 7 bases, with 9 bases left between them. Germline V gene lookup returns CDR1 SGHDN and CDR2 FVKESK. CDR3 sequence: CASSQWSAEKLFF. Written as DNA, the CDR3 is TGTGCCAGCAGCCAGTGGAGCGCTGAAAAACTGTTTTTT.

This clonotype was seen many times. V and J are TRBV20-1 and TRBJ2-1, with 9 bases fitting TRBD2. Trimming at V came to 3 bases and at J to 6 bases, leaving 12 bases not matched to a gene. The CDR3 consists of 16 residues. Germline values: CDR1 DFQATT, CDR2 SNEGSKA (reference sequence). The CDR3 region has the DNA TGCAGTGCTAGGGTCTTAAGGCGGGAGGGCCCCAATGAGCAGTTCTTC. The encoded protein is CSARVLRREGPNEQFF.

This clonotype was detected many times. This chain uses TRBV7-2 with TRBJ1-5; D is ambiguous. Per the germline V gene, CDR1 is SGHTA and CDR2 is FQGNSA. This CDR3 has 14 residues. The V and J ends lost 2 bases and 5 bases respectively, with 10 bases between them. CDR3 DNA sequence: TGTGCCAGCAGCTTAAGGTTTCGGGATCAGCCCCAGCATTTT. Protein product: CASSLRFRDQPQHF.

This clonotype has at least ten counts. This sequence joins TRBV7-8 and TRBJ1-5; 7 nucleotides agree with TRBD1. J lost 0 bases, V lost 7 bases, and 6 bases had no gene match. Germline CDR1 reads SGHVS; CDR2 reads FQNEAQ. This CDR3 is built from 15 residues. CDR3 sequence reads: CASTRDSYSNQPQHF. The CDR3 DNA reads TGTGCCAGCACCCGGGACAGTTATAGCAATCAGCCCCAGCATTTT.